This record concerns one TCR beta chain sequence. V lost 4 bases to trimming and J lost 1 base, with 17 bases between them. The CDR3 is 16 amino acids. The germline CDR1 and CDR2 sequences are SGHDT and YYEEEE. The data derive from a study of control samples from healthy donors and cancer patients. The table came from immunoSEQ multiplex PCR; TCRdb's copy has only in-frame clones and leaves some out. The table includes some 130,000 clones, approximately 92% detected once. V gene TRBV5-6 combines with J gene TRBJ1-1; D is uncertain. This TCR derives from a man in his forties in good health. Source material: blood. Here the CDR3 reads CASSPSLEVWNTEAFF. CDR3 nucleotide sequence: TGTGCCAGCAGCCCTTCCCTGGAGGTATGGAACACTGAAGCTTTCTTT.